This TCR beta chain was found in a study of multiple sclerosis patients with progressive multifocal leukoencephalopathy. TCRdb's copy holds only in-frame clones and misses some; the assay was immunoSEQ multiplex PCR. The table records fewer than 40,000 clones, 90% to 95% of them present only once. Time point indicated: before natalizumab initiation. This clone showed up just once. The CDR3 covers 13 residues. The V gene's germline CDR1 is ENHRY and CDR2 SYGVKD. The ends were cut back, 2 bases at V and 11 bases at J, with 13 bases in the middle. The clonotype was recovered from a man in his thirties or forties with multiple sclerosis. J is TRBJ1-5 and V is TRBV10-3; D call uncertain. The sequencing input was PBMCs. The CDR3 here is CAISELEGRSQHF. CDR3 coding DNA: TGTGCCATCAGTGAGCTTGAGGGCAGGTCCCAGCATTTT.